The next 21 T cell receptor beta chains were all read from a single sample in a study of T cell responses to AZD1222 COVID-19 vaccine. The protocol was immunoSEQ multiplex PCR, while the TCRdb copy is restricted to in-frame clones and leaves out a portion. The sample shows some 100,000 clones, more than 75% of them seen only once. The sequenced sample was peripheral blood, obtained 28 days after the second AZD1222 dose. The source of these receptors is an adult who received the AZD1222 COVID-19 vaccine.

Only one count was recorded for this clone. The chain carries TRBV7-9 and TRBJ1-1; weak D call: TRBD1 (6 bases). V was clipped by 5 bases and J by 0 bases, with 13 bases between them. This CDR3 is 15 amino acids long. Germline values: CDR1 SEHNR, CDR2 FQNEAQ (reference sequence). The CDR3 is CASSGRQDLNTEAFF. CDR3 in DNA: TGTGCCAGCAGCGGACGACAGGATTTGAACACTGAAGCTTTCTTT.

The chain combines TRBV5-1 with TRBJ1-4; D remains unclear. The CDR3 extends over 15 amino acids. Trimming cost V 0 bases and J 5 bases, with 11 bases left between them. CDR1 and CDR2 from the germline V gene are SGHRS and YFSETQ. This chain's CDR3 is CASSLDGDRNEKLFF. The CDR3 DNA sequence: TGCGCCAGCAGCTTGGATGGAGATAGGAATGAAAAACTGTTTTTT.

The rearrangement uses TRBV19 and TRBJ1-1, with D tentatively TRBD1 (5 bases). The V and J ends lost 1 base and 4 bases respectively, with 13 bases between them. The CDR3 has 15 amino acids. Germline V gene data show CDR1 as LNHDA and CDR2 as SQIVND (reference sequence). This CDR3 is CASSIGAGRGTEAFF. CDR3 coding DNA: TGTGCCAGTAGTATAGGGGCAGGGCGGGGCACTGAAGCTTTCTTT.

V gene TRBV9 combines with J gene TRBJ1-1; 8 positions match TRBD1. The CDR3 is made up of 14 amino acids. V trimming: 3 bases; J trimming: 6 bases; junction bases outside the gene matches: 7. Germline V lookup: CDR1 SGDLS, CDR2 YYNGEE. Written as DNA, the CDR3 is TGTGCCAGCAGCGCGGACAGGGCGATACCTGAAGCTTTCTTT. Protein product: CASSADRAIPEAFF.

The chain links TRBV5-1 to TRBJ2-5; D is perhaps TRBD1 (5 bases). The CDR3 totals 13 residues. Trimming cost V 0 bases and J 9 bases, with 12 bases left between them. The germline V gene encodes CDR1 SGHRS and CDR2 YFSETQ. The DNA of the CDR3 is TGCGCCAGCAGCTTGGTAGGGGTGATGGCCCAGTACTTC. This translates into CASSLVGVMAQYF.

The J gene is TRBJ1-5, the V gene TRBV7-8; 7 bases are shared with TRBD1. Germline-derived CDR1 and CDR2 are SGHVS and FQNEAQ. This CDR3 spans 13 amino acids. The V gene end was trimmed by 3 bases and the J gene end by 7 bases; junction bases not matched to a gene: 3. The CDR3 nucleotides are TGTGCCAGCAGCTTCGACAGGGCGCAGCCCCAGCATTTT. Translating it yields CASSFDRAQPQHF.

The chain recombines TRBV19 with TRBJ1-2, with TRBD1 as a possible D gene (5 bases). This CDR3 is built from 15 residues. Trimming removed 3 bases at V and 4 bases at J, with 15 bases between. Looked up from germline, CDR1 is LNHDA and CDR2 is SQIVND (reference sequence). In DNA form, the CDR3 reads TGTGCCAGTAGTATTGGTTCAGGGAAGATCTATGGCTACACCTTC. Its protein product is CASSIGSGKIYGYTF.

V usage is TRBV7-2 and J usage is TRBJ2-7; possible D gene TRBD2, 5 bases. The ends were cut back, 5 bases at V and 4 bases at J, with 12 bases in the middle. The germline gives CDR1 SGHTA, CDR2 FQGNSA. CDR3 length equals 13 residues. CDR3 nucleotides: TGTGCCAGCAGCCCTGGGAGAGAATACGAGCAGTACTTC. Translated, it gives CASSPGREYEQYF.

The V and J genes are TRBV2 and TRBJ1-1, with TRBD1 matching over 7 bases. Germline lookup yields CDR1 SNHLY and CDR2 FYNNEI. Germline trimming cut 3 bases from V and 6 bases from J; bases unmatched to any gene: 4. The CDR3 contains 13 residues. In DNA, the CDR3 is TGTGCCAGCAGTGACTACAGGGGTCCTGAAGCTTTCTTT. Translating it yields CASSDYRGPEAFF.

The chain joins TRBV9 to TRBJ2-7; D unresolved. The CDR3 runs to 15 residues. The germline gives CDR1 SGDLS, CDR2 YYNGEE. Trimming shortened V by 3 bases and J by 5 bases, and 18 bases separated the two germline ends. The CDR3 DNA reads TGTGCCAGCAGCGGCGACGGAGCTCGCGGTGACGAGCAGTACTTC. As protein: CASSGDGARGDEQYF.

This rearrangement joins TRBV7-9 to TRBJ2-3, with 8 bases fitting TRBD1. The CDR3 is 14 residues long. CDR1 and CDR2 (germline): SEHNR, FQNEAQ (reference sequence). Trimming cost V 8 bases and J 8 bases; bases outside gene matches: 12. The DNA for the CDR3 is TGTGCCAGCGGGGTGCAGGGACAGGAGGGTACGCAGTATTTT. Translation: CASGVQGQEGTQYF.

This sequence joins TRBV5-1 and TRBJ2-1; a weak D match, TRBD2 (6 bases). Germline loops: CDR1 SGHRS, CDR2 YFSETQ. The CDR3 has 15 amino acids. Trimming cost V 0 bases and J 4 bases, with 11 bases left between them. CDR3 nucleotide sequence: TGCGCCAGCAGCTTGGAGGCTAGCGCGTACAATGAGCAGTTCTTC. This encodes CASSLEASAYNEQFF. Based on the CDR3 plus reference TRBV5-1 and TRBJ2-1, the full variable domain is KAGVTQTPRYLIKTRGQQVTLSCSPISGHRSVSWYQQTPGQGLQFLFEYFSETQRNKGNFPGRFSGRQFSNSRSEMNVSTLELGDSALYLCASSLEASAYNEQFFGPGTRLTVL.

The chain links TRBV7-2 to TRBJ1-1, with 9 bases identical to TRBD1. The CDR3 contains 14 residues. Germline-derived CDR1 and CDR2 are SGHTA and FQGNSA. V shed 4 bases, J shed 6 bases, and the junction held 6 bases outside the gene matches. CDR3 region: CASSSNRGRAEAFF. As DNA, the CDR3 is TGTGCCAGCAGCTCAAACAGGGGGCGGGCTGAAGCTTTCTTT. Together with reference TRBV7-2 and TRBJ1-1, the CDR3 gives the full variable domain: GAGVSQSPSNKVTEKGKDVELRCDPISGHTALYWYRQSLGQGLEFLIYFQGNSAPDKSGLPSDRFSAERTGGSVSTLTIQRTQQEDSAVYLCASSSNRGRAEAFFGQGTRLTVV.

This chain joins TRBV4-2 and TRBJ1-1; D gene unclear. Trimming stripped 3 bases from V and 7 bases from J, with 12 bases between. The CDR3 runs to 13 residues. CDR1 LGHNA and CDR2 YNFKEQ come from the germline V gene. In DNA form, the CDR3 reads TGTGCCAGCAGCCACCCGATTGGGGTTGAAGCTTTCTTT. This codes for CASSHPIGVEAFF.

The genes are TRBV7-6 and TRBJ2-4; no firm D call. CDR1 SGHVS and CDR2 FNYEAQ come from the germline V gene. V dropped 2 bases and J dropped 0 bases, with 14 bases sitting between them. This CDR3 is 17 amino acids long. The CDR3 region is CASSLWASTVAKNIQYF. The CDR3 coding sequence is TGTGCCAGCAGCTTATGGGCGAGTACAGTAGCCAAAAACATTCAGTACTTC.

Only one count was recorded for this clone. This chain connects TRBV10-3 to TRBJ1-1; D not certain. CDR1 ENHRY and CDR2 SYGVKD come from the germline V gene. The CDR3 length is 13 residues. V was clipped by 7 bases and J by 3 bases, with 12 bases between them. The chain's CDR3 is CAITPDRDTEAFF. The CDR3 bases are TGTGCCATCACCCCGGACCGGGACACTGAAGCTTTCTTT.

The gene calls are TRBV15 and TRBJ1-1; D is perhaps TRBD1 (5 bases). CDR1 and CDR2 (germline): LNHNV, YYDKDF (reference sequence). V gave up 5 bases and J gave up 7 bases, with 11 bases separating them. The CDR3 runs 12 residues. The CDR3 coding sequence is TGTGCCACCAGCGGGGGGACTGTTGAAGCTTTCTTT. It encodes CATSGGTVEAFF.

This chain links TRBV18 with TRBJ1-1; D remains unclear. This CDR3 spans 17 amino acids. V was trimmed by 0 bases and J by 0 bases, leaving 14 bases between them. The germline gives CDR1 KGHSH, CDR2 LQKENI. CDR3 bases: TGTGCCAGCTCACCACCCGGGCGGAGTGTGATGAACACTGAAGCTTTCTTT. It translates to CASSPPGRSVMNTEAFF.

The gene calls are TRBV15 and TRBJ2-4; TRBD1 aligns across 11 bases. The germline V gene encodes CDR1 LNHNV and CDR2 YYDKDF (reference sequence). The CDR3 has 18 residues. Trimming cost V 0 bases and J 4 bases; bases outside gene matches: 8. The CDR3 DNA is TGTGCCACCAGCAGAGAATCGGTTGGGGACAGGGGGAAAAACATTCAGTACTTC. Translated: CATSRESVGDRGKNIQYF.

The rearrangement links TRBV5-4 to TRBJ1-1, with 7 bases aligning to TRBD1. Germline CDR1 and CDR2: SGHNT and YYREEE (reference sequence). Trimming took 4 bases from V and 3 from J; bases not matched to a gene: 3. This CDR3 contains 13 residues. CDR3: CASSPQGDTEAFF. The CDR3 DNA follows: TGTGCCAGCAGCCCTCAGGGGGACACTGAAGCTTTCTTT.

In this sample, this clone turned up once. The V call is TRBV11-2, the J call TRBJ2-7, with 7 nucleotides matching TRBD1. The CDR3 covers 17 residues. Germline trimming cut 1 base from V and 1 base from J; bases unmatched to any gene: 10. Germline CDR1 SGHAT, CDR2 FQNNGV. This CDR3 reads CASSLGTGGQASYEQYF. For the CDR3, the DNA is TGTGCCAGCAGCTTAGGTACCGGCGGACAGGCATCCTACGAGCAGTACTTC.